Following are 32 T cell receptor beta chains from one sample sequenced in a study of T cell repertoires in cytomegalovirus infection. One entry per CDR3 protein results from TCRdb running MiXCR on the reads. The sample holds some 700,000 distinct CDR3 sequences, less than 40% seen once. The sample consisted of PBMCs. The source is a human donor in good health (CMV status not recorded). Some clones in this sample may be carry-over from other donors' samples.

This clonotype is a singleton in its sample. The chain is built from TRBV7-2 and TRBJ2-2; D is possibly TRBD1 (6 bases). Germline values: CDR1 SGHTA, CDR2 FQGNSA. This CDR3 has 17 amino acids. V was cut by 1 base and J by 4 bases, with 16 bases left in between. This CDR3 is CASSLVGTRGLTGELFF. In DNA form, the CDR3 reads TGTGCCAGCAGCTTAGTTGGTACCAGGGGTCTCACCGGGGAGCTGTTTTTT. Filled out from reference TRBV7-2 and TRBJ2-2, the complete variable domain reads GAGVSQSPSNKVTEKGKDVELRCDPISGHTALYWYRQSLGQGLEFLIYFQGNSAPDKSGLPSDRFSAERTGGSVSTLTIQRTQQEDSAVYLCASSLVGTRGLTGELFFGEGSRLTVL.

This clonotype was detected a few times. The chain couples TRBV29-1 to TRBJ2-5; 11 bases align to TRBD2. This CDR3 is 15 amino acids long. CDR1 and CDR2 (germline): SQVTM, ANQGSEA. The junction had 7 bases not matched to a gene; V was cut back by 6 bases and J by 1 base. In DNA form, the CDR3 reads TGCAGCGTGAGACCGGGACTAGCGGCCCAAGAGACCCAGTACTTC. It translates to CSVRPGLAAQETQYF.

This sequence joins TRBV27 and TRBJ1-6; 9 nucleotides agree with TRBD1. The CDR3 is 16 residues long. Trimming at V came to 3 bases and at J to 10 bases, leaving 10 bases not matched to a gene. Germline V lookup: CDR1 MNHEY, CDR2 SMNVEV (reference sequence). The CDR3 sequence: CASSLGQGRARSPLHF. The CDR3 nucleotides are TGTGCCAGCAGTTTGGGACAGGGCAGGGCGAGGTCACCCCTCCACTTT.

The rearrangement joins TRBV6-2 or TRBV6-3 to TRBJ2-5; 9 bases line up with TRBD1. Germline V lookup: CDR1 MNHEY, CDR2 SVGEGT. This CDR3 is built from 16 residues. V was clipped by 6 bases and J by 4 bases; unmatched bases: 12. The CDR3, as DNA: TGTGCCAGCAGATTCCTTCCGGGACAGGGTCGAGAGACCCAGTACTTC. Protein product: CASRFLPGQGRETQYF.

The chain combines TRBV7-6 with TRBJ2-7; D not certain. This CDR3 is built from 13 residues. Germline lookup yields CDR1 SGHVS and CDR2 FNYEAQ. Trimming removed 9 bases from V and 5 bases from J, with 17 bases in between. CDR3 bases: TGTGCCAGAAGCCAAGGTGATAAACACGAGCAGTACTTC. Its translation: CARSQGDKHEQYF.

The chain recombines TRBV28 with TRBJ1-5; D perhaps matches TRBD1 (5 bases). CDR1 is MDHEN and CDR2 is SYDVKM in the germline V gene. The CDR3 is made up of 16 amino acids. V was shortened by 1 base and J by 2 bases, with 12 bases between the two germline ends. The CDR3 DNA reads TGTGCCAGCAGTTTATCGGACACGGCCCGCAATCAGCCCCAGCATTTT. Its protein product is CASSLSDTARNQPQHF.

This chain joins TRBV30 and TRBJ1-3, with D possibly being TRBD1 (5 bases). CDR3 length: 15 amino acids. V was cut by 3 bases and J by 0 bases, with 12 bases left in between. The germline gives CDR1 GTSNPN, CDR2 SVGIG (reference sequence). The CDR3 DNA follows: TGTGCCTGGAGAGTCGGGGGACGCTCTGGAAACACCATATATTTT. This gives the protein CAWRVGGRSGNTIYF.

This clonotype was counted between two and nine times. The V call is TRBV27, the J call TRBJ1-4; 8 bases agree with TRBD1. The germline CDR1 and CDR2 sequences are MNHEY and SMNVEV (reference sequence). The CDR3 length is 16 residues. After removal of 6 bases from V and 8 bases from J, the junction contained 14 bases not matched to a gene. Written as DNA, the CDR3 is TGTGCCAGCAGGAAAACAGGGGGGGCGGTGACGGAAAAACTGTTTTTT. It translates to CASRKTGGAVTEKLFF. The complete variable domain, with remaining parts taken from reference TRBV27 and TRBJ1-4, reads EAQVTQNPRYLITVTGKKLTVTCSQNMNHEYMSWYRQDPGLGLRQIYYSMNVEVTDKGDVPEGYKVSRKEKRNFPLILESPSPNQTSLYFCASRKTGGAVTEKLFFGSGTQLSVL.

V and J are TRBV20-1 and TRBJ1-5, with D tentatively TRBD1 (5 bases). The germline V gene has CDR1 DFQATT and CDR2 SNEGSKA (reference sequence). CDR3 length: 13 residues. The germline V and J ends were trimmed by 5 bases and 2 bases, with 10 bases remaining between them. The CDR3 nucleotides read TGCAGTGCTTTTGAAGGGGGCAATCAGCCCCAGCATTTT. It is translated as CSAFEGGNQPQHF.

Only one count was recorded for this clonotype. The chain couples TRBV20-1 to TRBJ2-5, with 14 bases fitting TRBD2. This CDR3 has 19 residues. Per the germline V gene, CDR1 is DFQATT and CDR2 is SNEGSKA (reference sequence). With 3 bases clipped from V and 1 base from J, the junction kept 13 bases outside the gene matches. CDR3 residues: CSASGDTGTSGGPQETQYF. CDR3 in DNA: TGCAGTGCTAGCGGGGATACCGGGACTAGCGGGGGACCCCAAGAGACCCAGTACTTC.

The table lists this clonotype with a few counts. The gene calls are TRBV20-1 and TRBJ2-1, with TRBD2 matching 10 bases. With V trimmed by 7 bases and J by 4 bases, 7 bases remained unmatched. Germline V lookup: CDR1 DFQATT, CDR2 SNEGSKA (reference sequence). The CDR3 consists of 14 residues. The CDR3 sequence: CSGRTSGMYNEQFF. The CDR3 bases are TGCAGTGGGAGGACTAGCGGAATGTACAATGAGCAGTTCTTC.

The chain has TRBV2 and TRBJ1-6; 7 bases are a match to TRBD1. The CDR3 sequence is 16 residues long. Trimming removed 5 bases from V and 5 bases from J; junction bases left unmatched: 9. Germline CDR1 reads SNHLY; CDR2 reads FYNNEI. CDR3 in DNA: TGTGCCAGCAGTTTGCTCTTCGGACAGGATAATTCACCCCTCCACTTT. It translates to CASSLLFGQDNSPLHF.

Concerning this clonotype itself: This could be a read error, since a much larger clone is one nucleotide away. V is TRBV7-2 and J is TRBJ2-7; TRBD1 aligns across 7 bases. The CDR3 totals 14 residues. CDR1 is SGHTA and CDR2 is FQGNSA in the germline V gene. CDR3 region: CASSPRTGTYERYF. CDR3 bases: TGTGCCAGCAGCCCCCGGACAGGTACCTACGAGCGGTACTTC.

DNA of the CDR3: TGTGCCAGCAGCTTGTTGACGGGAGGGGACCTCATTCAGTACTTC. Translated, it gives CASSLLTGGDLIQYF. This chain links TRBV7-8 with TRBJ2-4; 8 positions agree with TRBD2. V lost 3 bases to trimming and J lost 9 bases; unmatched junction nucleotides: 10. The germline V gene has CDR1 SGHVS and CDR2 FQNEAQ. This CDR3 contains 15 residues.

The V gene is TRBV19, the J gene TRBJ2-4; D uncertain. The V gene's germline CDR1 is LNHDA and CDR2 SQIVND (reference sequence). CDR3 length: 12 residues. Trimming took off 5 bases at V and 12 bases at J, with 14 bases between the two ends. The CDR3 loop is CASSSPQDDQYF. The DNA of the CDR3 is TGTGCCAGTAGTTCCCCCCAGGATGATCAGTACTTC.

This chain uses TRBV28 with TRBJ2-1; 9 nucleotides agree with TRBD1. Germline CDR1 is MDHEN and CDR2 is SYDVKM. The CDR3 is made up of 14 amino acids. V was clipped by 6 bases and J by 8 bases; unmatched bases: 8. CDR3 sequence reads: CASRLGQGYDEQFF. The CDR3 bases are TGTGCCAGCAGACTCGGACAGGGGTACGATGAGCAGTTCTTC.

The rearrangement links TRBV28 to TRBJ2-3; maybe TRBD1 (5 bases). Trimming cost V 8 bases and J 1 base, with 13 bases left between them. Germline V gene sequence: CDR1 MDHEN, CDR2 SYDVKM. The CDR3 runs 14 residues. DNA of the CDR3: TGTGCCAGCCAACCTACAGGCGGCACAGATACGCAGTATTTT. It specifies CASQPTGGTDTQYF.

The chain links TRBV28 to TRBJ1-5; D possibly corresponds to TRBD1 (6 bases). CDR1 and CDR2 from the germline V gene are MDHEN and SYDVKM. CDR3 size: 15 residues. Trimming removed 3 bases from V and 5 bases from J, with 14 bases in between. The CDR3 is CASSFGGRRDQPQHF. CDR3 DNA sequence: TGTGCCAGCAGTTTCGGGGGGCGCCGGGATCAGCCCCAGCATTTT.

CDR3 nucleotides: TGTGCCAGCAGTTTAGCCCCACTAGCGGGGCACAATGAGCAGTTCTTC. This encodes CASSLAPLAGHNEQFF. V is TRBV12-3 or TRBV12-4 and J is TRBJ2-1; 10 bases fit TRBD2. With V trimmed by 0 bases and J by 5 bases, 4 bases remained unmatched. This CDR3 is 16 amino acids long.

This clonotype was seen only a few times. This chain links TRBV6-6 with TRBJ2-3; 8 bases fit TRBD2. Germline-derived CDR1 and CDR2 are MNHNY and SVGAGI (reference sequence). The ends lost 5 bases at V and 6 bases at J; junction bases unmatched: 4. The CDR3 extends over 13 amino acids. CDR3 nucleotides: TGTGCCAGCAGTCGGGGGGGGAGGGATACGCAGTATTTT. Its translation is CASSRGGRDTQYF.

In its sample, this clonotype was seen many times. This chain uses TRBV7-9 with TRBJ2-5; tentatively, D is TRBD2 (5 bases). The length of the CDR3 is 13 residues. Between the trimmed V and J ends, which lost 3 bases and 3 bases, there was a span of 8 bases. Germline V gives CDR1 SEHNR, CDR2 FQNEAQ (reference sequence). CDR3 loop: CASSLEAEETQYF. In nucleotides, the CDR3 is TGTGCCAGCAGCTTGGAAGCGGAAGAGACCCAGTACTTC.

To note about this clonotype: One end of the junction is discordant with germline, which a read error may explain. The chain carries TRBV7-6 and TRBJ2-7, with D possibly matching TRBD2 (6 bases). CDR1 SGHVS and CDR2 FNYEAQ come from the germline V gene. This CDR3 has 16 amino acids. This chain's CDR3 is CASSSPSGSSSYEQYF. The CDR3 DNA reads TGTGCTAGCAGCTCCCCCAGCGGGTCTTCCTCCTACGAGCAGTACTTC.

This chain links TRBV6-5 with TRBJ2-2; 7 bases are a match to TRBD2. The CDR3 has 19 residues. The J segment lost 0 bases and the V segment lost 0 bases, leaving 10 bases of the junction unmatched. CDR1 MNHEY and CDR2 SVGAGI come from the germline V gene. CDR3 sequence (DNA): TGTGCCAGCAGTTACTCGGACCCAGCGGGGAGCGCGAACACCGGGGAGCTGTTTTTT. Its translation: CASSYSDPAGSANTGELFF.

This clonotype was picked up a small number of times. The V gene is TRBV6-5, the J gene TRBJ1-1; the match to TRBD1 covers 10 bases. The CDR3 length is 17 residues. The V gene's germline CDR1 is MNHEY and CDR2 SVGAGI. Trimming removed 6 bases from V and 4 bases from J; junction bases left unmatched: 14. CDR3 coding DNA: TGTGCCAGCAGGGGGACCGACAGGGGGCGCCGGAGCACTGAAGCTTTCTTT. Translating gives CASRGTDRGRRSTEAFF.

The rearrangement uses TRBV28 and TRBJ2-5, with D perhaps TRBD1 (5 bases). CDR3 length equals 15 residues. Trimming took off 5 bases at V and 3 bases at J, with 16 bases between the two ends. Looked up from germline, CDR1 is MDHEN and CDR2 is SYDVKM. CDR3 protein: CASSLYAGLKETQYF. Written as DNA, the CDR3 is TGTGCCAGCAGTCTGTATGCAGGGTTAAAAGAGACCCAGTACTTC.

As to this clonotype: Because it lacks the conserved phenylalanine or tryptophan at the end, this CDR3 is likely a read error. J is TRBJ2-5 and V is TRBV5-6; 10 nucleotides line up with TRBD1. Germline-derived CDR1 and CDR2 are SGHDT and YYEEEE. With V trimmed by 4 bases and J by 4 bases, 7 bases remained unmatched. This CDR3 spans 15 amino acids. CDR3 nucleotides: TGTGCCAGCAGCGCGGGACAGGGGAATAGAGAGACCCAGTACTGC. Amino acid sequence: CASSAGQGNRETQYC.

This clonotype turned up a few times. The chain recombines TRBV4-1 with TRBJ2-7; D is uncertain. V dropped 0 bases and J dropped 4 bases, with 7 bases sitting between them. CDR1 MGHRA and CDR2 YSYEKL come from the germline V gene. This CDR3 spans 13 amino acids. CDR3 region: CASSQESGYEQYF. Written as DNA, the CDR3 is TGCGCCAGCAGCCAAGAAAGTGGTTACGAGCAGTACTTC.

The rearrangement joins TRBV5-4 to TRBJ1-6, with D tentatively TRBD1 (6 bases). The CDR3 sequence is 15 residues long. Between the trimmed V and J ends, which lost 0 bases and 10 bases, there was a span of 14 bases. Germline lookup yields CDR1 SGHNT and CDR2 YYREEE (reference sequence). CDR3 nucleotide sequence: TGTGCCAGCAGCTTGGTAGGGGGGGGGATCTCACCCCTCCACTTT. Its protein product is CASSLVGGGISPLHF.

On this clonotype: It may be a read error: a sequence one base away is much more abundant. Because the CDR3 is missing its conserved closing phenylalanine or tryptophan, this is likely a read error. The rearrangement joins TRBV7-9 to TRBJ2-7; 8 bases fit TRBD1. Germline V gives CDR1 SEHNR, CDR2 FQNEAQ (reference sequence). There are 13 residues in the CDR3. J lost 1 base, V lost 5 bases, and 1 base had no gene match. The CDR3 nucleotides read TGTGCCAGCAGCGGGGACAGGTCCTACGAGCAGTACTTA. This encodes CASSGDRSYEQYL.

This clonotype was counted a few times. The chain couples TRBV7-2 to TRBJ1-6; D remains ambiguous. CDR3 length: 15 amino acids. Trimming removed 2 bases from V and 7 bases from J, with 12 bases in between. In germline, CDR1 is SGHTA, CDR2 FQGNSA. CDR3 loop: CASSLNGIKNSPLHF. The CDR3 DNA reads as TGTGCCAGCAGCTTAAACGGGATAAAAAATTCACCCCTCCACTTT.

The chain carries TRBV29-1 and TRBJ2-5, with D possibly being TRBD2 (5 bases). There are 13 residues in the CDR3. Germline-derived CDR1 and CDR2 are SQVTM and ANQGSEA. Trimming took off 3 bases at V and 5 bases at J, with 13 bases between the two ends. Here the CDR3 DNA reads TGCAGCGTTGATCGAGGACCGGGGGAGACCCAGTACTTC. Encoded protein: CSVDRGPGETQYF.

The rearrangement joins TRBV7-9 to TRBJ2-7; 8 nucleotides agree with TRBD2. V dropped 5 bases and J dropped 6; count of bases not matched to a gene: 6. CDR1 and CDR2 (germline): SEHNR, FQNEAQ (reference sequence). CDR3 length equals 13 residues. The CDR3 reads CASSRGGLGEQYF. The CDR3, as DNA: TGTGCCAGCAGCCGCGGGGGGCTGGGCGAGCAGTACTTC. The variable domain in full, completed from reference TRBV7-9 and TRBJ2-7, reads DTGVSQNPRHKITKRGQNVTFRCDPISEHNRLYWYRQTLGQGPEFLTYFQNEAQLEKSRLLSDRFSAERPKGSFSTLEIQRTEQGDSAMYLCASSRGGLGEQYFGPGTRLTVT.